This T cell receptor beta chain was profiled in a study of human T cells and chemical hapten exposure. Study background: Read at 6 days, the patch tests placed 0.01% DPC on the upper back.

This clonotype was detected many times. What it recognizes is unknown. Notes on the study in general: Every donor had alopecia, and their immune response may therefore differ from healthy people's.

Time point in this sample: patch test 1, 2 weeks after DPC sensitization. Indicated treatment: therapeutic diphenylcyclopropenone sensitization with weekly scalp DPC. V was pared by 0 bases and J by 7 bases, with 9 bases between. Germline V lookup: CDR1 LGHNA, CDR2 YSLEER. The CDR3 is 13 residues long. Unique molecular identifiers were linked by the library to individual cDNA molecules. TCRdb analysed the RACE reads with MiXCR anew, one entry per CDR3 protein. The data show under 200,000 distinct CDR3 sequences, with approximately 15% seen just once and about 1.8% held by the top ten. This TCR came from a woman between 25 and 40 years old with alopecia areata. Some clones in this sample may be carry-over from other donors' samples. This sample comprised whole blood, obtained in connection with sensitization to the hapten diphenylcyclopropenone (DPC). The gene calls are TRBV4-3 and TRBJ1-2, with D possibly matching TRBD1 (5 bases). The CDR3 loop reads CASSQDREFGYTF. For the CDR3, the DNA is TGCGCCAGCAGCCAAGACAGGGAATTTGGCTACACCTTC.